The 20 T cell receptor beta chains given below trace back to one sample, sequenced in a study of CD8 T cells in Susac syndrome. Reverse transcription used about 0.5 to 1 ug RNA and random hexamers. From the immunoSEQ multiplex PCR reads, TCRdb called clonotypes with MiXCR, one entry per CDR3 protein. The sample contains about 160,000 distinct CDR3 sequences, around 95% of which appear only once. The sequencing sample was made of CD4+ T cells from PBMCs. These receptors were taken from a human donor with Susac syndrome.

The chain employs TRBV11-2 and TRBJ2-3; 9 bases fit TRBD2. V shed 6 bases, J shed 0 bases, and the junction held 4 bases outside the gene matches. CDR1 is SGHAT and CDR2 is FQNNGV in the germline V gene. This CDR3 spans 15 amino acids. CDR3 region: CASSLLAGSTDTQYF. CDR3 coding DNA: TGTGCCAGCAGTTTACTAGCGGGTAGCACAGATACGCAGTATTTT.

The gene calls are TRBV13 and TRBJ2-7; D gene ambiguous. CDR3 length: 12 residues. V lost 3 bases, J lost 0 bases, and 3 bases lay in between. Per germline, CDR1 PRHDT and CDR2 FYEKMQ (reference sequence). CDR3 in amino acids: CASSFRSYEQYV. DNA of the CDR3: TGTGCCAGCAGCTTTCGCTCCTACGAGCAGTACGTC.

The chain carries TRBV4-3 and TRBJ2-3; a possible D gene is TRBD2 (6 bases). Germline V gene data show CDR1 as LGHNA and CDR2 as YSLEER. The CDR3 totals 16 residues. Trimming left V 1 base short and J 2 bases short, with 13 bases between. The CDR3, as DNA: TGCGCCAGCAGCCAAGCTTTCCGGGGGATCACAGATACGCAGTATTTT. Its translation is CASSQAFRGITDTQYF.

V usage is TRBV20-1 and J usage is TRBJ1-2; D gene uncertain. Trimming removed 4 bases from V and 6 bases from J, with 9 bases in between. The CDR3 contains 11 residues. Looked up from germline, CDR1 is DFQATT and CDR2 is SNEGSKA (reference sequence). Written as DNA, the CDR3 is TGCAGTGCTACAATTCGGCATGGCTACACCTTC. Amino acids: CSATIRHGYTF.

This chain uses TRBV3-1 with TRBJ2-5; the match to TRBD1 covers 7 bases. The ends lost 4 bases at V and 1 base at J; junction bases unmatched: 6. The CDR3 contains 15 residues. The germline V gene has CDR1 LGHDT and CDR2 YNNKEL (reference sequence). CDR3 in DNA: TGTGCCAGCAGCCGTCCCGGGACAGTCCAAGAGACCCAGTACTTC. Translated: CASSRPGTVQETQYF.

The rearrangement uses TRBV24-1 and TRBJ1-1; the D is unclear. V dropped 0 bases and J dropped 1 base, with 2 bases sitting between them. Germline V gene data show CDR1 as KGHDR and CDR2 as SFDVKD. This CDR3 has 13 amino acids. CDR3 sequence: CATSDLGNTEAFF. In DNA, the CDR3 is TGTGCCACCAGTGATTTGGGGAACACTGAAGCTTTCTTT.

The rearrangement joins TRBV5-1 to TRBJ2-3; 10 nucleotides line up with TRBD2. The ends lost 2 bases at V and 3 bases at J; junction bases unmatched: 3. The CDR3 spans 15 residues. The germline V gene encodes CDR1 SGHRS and CDR2 YFSETQ. CDR3 sequence reads: CASSLAGGETDTQYF. In DNA, the CDR3 is TGCGCCAGCAGCTTAGCGGGAGGGGAGACAGATACGCAGTATTTT.

The chain links TRBV20-1 to TRBJ2-1; possible D gene TRBD2, 6 bases. The V end was cut by 2 bases, the J end by 8 bases, with 16 bases between. CDR1 is DFQATT and CDR2 is SNEGSKA in the germline V gene (reference sequence). There are 14 residues in the CDR3. The chain's CDR3 is CSARPSGLSDEQFF. CDR3 sequence (DNA): TGCAGTGCTAGACCCAGCGGGTTAAGCGATGAGCAGTTCTTC.

The chain recombines TRBV6-6 with TRBJ2-5; D is undetermined. The CDR3 loop spans 13 amino acids. Germline V gives CDR1 MNHNY, CDR2 SVGAGI (reference sequence). The germline V and J ends were trimmed by 4 bases and 0 bases, with 6 bases remaining between them. CDR3 coding DNA: TGTGCCAGCAGTTCTAGGTACCAAGAGACCCAGTACTTC. Translating gives CASSSRYQETQYF.

The V call is TRBV20-1, the J call TRBJ1-5; D remains ambiguous. The CDR3 spans 15 residues. Germline CDR1 reads DFQATT; CDR2 reads SNEGSKA (reference sequence). The V end lost 0 bases, the J end lost 2 bases, and 11 bases lay between the germline ends. CDR3 sequence (DNA): TGCAGTGCTAGAGATCCCGGCGCCCGCAATCAGCCCCAGCATTTT. Translating it yields CSARDPGARNQPQHF.

CDR3 protein: CASSSYTSGRAYNEQFF. The CDR3 coding sequence is TGTGCCAGCAGTTCGTACACTAGCGGGAGAGCCTACAATGAGCAGTTCTTC. The chain combines TRBV28 with TRBJ2-1; 11 nucleotides line up with TRBD2. CDR1 and CDR2 (germline): MDHEN, SYDVKM. J was trimmed by 2 bases and V by 4 bases; bases with no gene match: 7. This CDR3 has 17 residues.

The V gene is TRBV30, the J gene TRBJ2-4; D remains ambiguous. The germline V gene has CDR1 GTSNPN and CDR2 SVGIG (reference sequence). Trimming shortened V by 3 bases and J by 0 bases, and 9 bases separated the two germline ends. The CDR3 length is 14 residues. For the CDR3, the DNA is TGTGCCTGGAGCTCGACACTAGCCAAAAACATTCAGTACTTC. Amino acids: CAWSSTLAKNIQYF.

This clonotype was seen just once. The chain carries TRBV6-2 or TRBV6-3 and TRBJ2-7; a possible D gene is TRBD1 (6 bases). This CDR3 region has 15 residues. Germline loops: CDR1 MNHEY, CDR2 SVGEGT. The ends were cut back, 6 bases at V and 3 bases at J, with 18 bases in the middle. The CDR3 nucleotides read TGTGCCAGCAGCCCTTTGGGGGCTCGGGACTACGAGCAGTACTTC. This translates into CASSPLGARDYEQYF.

This rearrangement joins TRBV9 to TRBJ1-2; D gene unclear. V lost 0 bases, J lost 3 bases, and 9 bases lay in between. Germline V lookup: CDR1 SGDLS, CDR2 YYNGEE. CDR3 length: 14 residues. The CDR3 bases are TGTGCCAGCAGCGTAGGCGGGAGGGACTATGGCTACACCTTC. It specifies CASSVGGRDYGYTF. Together with reference TRBV9 and TRBJ1-2, the CDR3 gives the full variable domain: DSGVTQTPKHLITATGQRVTLRCSPRSGDLSVYWYQQSLDQGLQFLIQYYNGEERAKGNILERFSAQQFPDLHSELNLSSLELGDSALYFCASSVGGRDYGYTFGSGTRLTVV.

The V gene is TRBV9, the J gene TRBJ1-1; D unclear. V gave up 0 bases and J gave up 0 bases, with 6 bases separating them. CDR3 length equals 14 residues. The germline gives CDR1 SGDLS, CDR2 YYNGEE. The CDR3 is CASSVAAVNTEAFF. In nucleotides, the CDR3 is TGTGCCAGCAGCGTAGCTGCAGTGAACACTGAAGCTTTCTTT. The full variable domain, with the rest looked up from reference TRBV9 and TRBJ1-1, is DSGVTQTPKHLITATGQRVTLRCSPRSGDLSVYWYQQSLDQGLQFLIQYYNGEERAKGNILERFSAQQFPDLHSELNLSSLELGDSALYFCASSVAAVNTEAFFGQGTRLTVV.

CDR3 bases: TGTGCCAGCAGCCCTGGGGGAGGGAACTACAATGAGCAGTTCTTC. Protein: CASSPGGGNYNEQFF. This rearrangement joins TRBV7-2 to TRBJ2-1; TRBD2 aligns across 7 bases. Germline CDR1 is SGHTA and CDR2 is FQGNSA. The CDR3 is 15 residues long. V lost 5 bases to trimming and J lost 3 bases; unmatched junction nucleotides: 7.

The chain uses TRBV29-1 and TRBJ2-1, with 9 bases that match TRBD1. Trimming took 7 bases from V and 8 from J; bases not matched to a gene: 6. The CDR3 loop spans 12 amino acids. Per the germline V gene, CDR1 is SQVTM and CDR2 is ANQGSEA. CDR3 coding DNA: TGCAGCGATGAGGGACAGGGCTATGAGCAGTTCTTC. Its translation: CSDEGQGYEQFF.

The gene calls are TRBV29-1 and TRBJ2-5; a possible D gene is TRBD2 (5 bases). The germline V gene encodes CDR1 SQVTM and CDR2 ANQGSEA. This CDR3 is built from 14 residues. Trimming removed 4 bases at V and 5 bases at J, with 17 bases between. The CDR3 region is CSVVPDFRAETQYF. The CDR3 DNA reads as TGCAGCGTTGTCCCGGACTTTAGAGCGGAGACCCAGTACTTC.

This chain joins TRBV4-2 and TRBJ2-1, with D possibly being TRBD1 (6 bases). CDR1 is LGHNA, CDR2 YNFKEQ, per germline. CDR3 size: 15 residues. V was trimmed by 1 base and J by 4 bases, leaving 11 bases between them. The CDR3 is CASSQGGQQYNEQFF. CDR3 bases: TGTGCCAGCAGCCAAGGGGGACAACAATACAATGAGCAGTTCTTC.

The rearrangement uses TRBV29-1 and TRBJ1-2; D might be TRBD1 (6 bases). The CDR3 has 15 amino acids. The V end lost 5 bases, the J end lost 10 bases, and 26 bases lay between the germline ends. The germline V gene has CDR1 SQVTM and CDR2 ANQGSEA. CDR3 residues: CSVSHHRAGTVDYTF. The CDR3 region has the DNA TGCAGCGTTTCCCACCACAGGGCGGGGACGGTGGACTACACCTTC.